Below are 11 T cell receptor beta chains sequenced from a single sample in a study of T-cell memory formation after mild COVID-19 (dated by TCRdb to 2020 to 2023). Libraries were constructed by 5' RACE. The instrument given in TCRdb is Illumina NovaSeq 6000. TCRdb redid the processing of the public reads, applying fastp at Q25 and MiXCR, and retained in-frame beta chains. Each entry is one CDR3 protein sequence, shown with its most common DNA and genes. Across this sample there are approximately 270,000 distinct CDR3 sequences, with 15% to 20% seen only once. In total, the top ten clones hold 20% to 25% of the sample. What was sequenced was PBMCs or a T cell subset sorted from them (not recorded which). These receptors were obtained from a man between 18 and 35 years old who had mild COVID-19 (a few samples of this study predate the infection). The sample titles of this study are shuffled in the database, so cell type and time point are left out; the donor was told from shared clones.

The gene calls are TRBV19 and TRBJ1-1, with TRBD1 identical over 10 bases. J lost 6 bases, V lost 8 bases, and 6 bases had no gene match. Germline values: CDR1 LNHDA, CDR2 SQIVND (reference sequence). The CDR3 is 13 residues long. The CDR3, as DNA: TGTGCCAGTGGGACAGGGGTAGGCTCTGAAGCTTTCTTT. It encodes CASGTGVGSEAFF.

The rearrangement links TRBV5-1 to TRBJ2-2, with a weak D call TRBD2 (6 bases). Trimming shortened V by 0 bases and J by 3 bases, and 9 bases separated the two germline ends. The CDR3 has 15 amino acids. CDR1 SGHRS and CDR2 YFSETQ come from the germline V gene. The CDR3 loop is CASSLAAGHTGELFF. The CDR3, as DNA: TGCGCCAGCAGCTTGGCCGCGGGGCACACCGGGGAGCTGTTTTTT.

The chain links TRBV7-2 to TRBJ1-2, with D hard to call. CDR3 length: 13 amino acids. Germline V gives CDR1 SGHTA, CDR2 FQGNSA. Trimming pared 4 bases from V and 8 bases from J, leaving 14 bases between. In nucleotides, the CDR3 is TGTGCCAGCAGCTCAATAGCCCTGGAAGGCTACACCTTC. Protein: CASSSIALEGYTF.

The rearrangement links TRBV6-2 or TRBV6-3 to TRBJ2-3, with 8 bases lining up with TRBD2. The J segment lost 2 bases and the V segment lost 4 bases, leaving 11 bases of the junction unmatched. The CDR3 consists of 17 residues. Germline lookup yields CDR1 MNHEY and CDR2 SVGEGT. The CDR3, as DNA: TGTGCCAGCAGTTTCCCCATCGGGGGGGTGATCACAGATACGCAGTATTTT. It encodes CASSFPIGGVITDTQYF.

The V call is TRBV12-3 or TRBV12-4, the J call TRBJ2-7, with 8 bases that match TRBD2. This CDR3 contains 13 residues. V was pared by 7 bases and J by 3 bases, with 5 bases of the junction left unmatched. The CDR3 DNA follows: TGTGCCAGCAATAGCGGGATGAACTACGAGCAGTACTTC. The encoded protein is CASNSGMNYEQYF.

The CDR3, as DNA: TGTGCCAGCAACCCCACAGGGATCGATGAAAAACTGTTTTTT. Protein sequence: CASNPTGIDEKLFF. This chain joins TRBV12-3 or TRBV12-4 and TRBJ1-4; D perhaps matches TRBD1 (6 bases). The CDR3 length is 14 residues. The ends were cut back, 7 bases at V and 6 bases at J, with 15 bases in the middle.

Only a few counts were recorded for this clonotype. The gene calls are TRBV4-2 and TRBJ1-4; the match to TRBD1 covers 7 bases. With V trimmed by 5 bases and J by 8 bases, 8 bases remained unmatched. CDR1 and CDR2 from the germline V gene are LGHNA and YNFKEQ. This CDR3 spans 14 amino acids. The CDR3 nucleotides are TGTGCCAGCAGCGGTAGACAGGGTTGGGAAAAACTGTTTTTT. Its protein product is CASSGRQGWEKLFF.

CDR3 sequence: CASSLFAGTGELFF. In DNA form, the CDR3 reads TGTGCCAGCAGTTTATTTGCAGGGACCGGGGAGCTGTTTTTT. This chain joins TRBV12-3 or TRBV12-4 and TRBJ2-2; a weak D match, TRBD1 (5 bases). V dropped 2 bases and J dropped 5 bases, with 9 bases sitting between them. The CDR3 consists of 14 residues.

The chain is built from TRBV6-5 and TRBJ1-2; D is possibly TRBD1 (6 bases). V was pared by 5 bases and J by 4 bases, with 14 bases between. Germline loops: CDR1 MNHEY, CDR2 SVGAGI. The CDR3 runs 14 residues. CDR3 nucleotide sequence: TGTGCCAGCAGTCTGAGGGACACCTTCTATGGCTACACCTTC. Translated, it gives CASSLRDTFYGYTF.

This chain connects TRBV6-2 or TRBV6-3 to TRBJ1-1; TRBD1 agrees at 9 bases. The CDR3 loop spans 20 amino acids. Germline CDR1 and CDR2: MNHEY and SVGEGT. The V and J ends lost 0 bases and 3 bases, in that order; junction bases with no gene match: 17. The CDR3 DNA reads as TGTGCCAGCAGTTACTCTTCTGGGTACGCTGGGACAGGGAGGGACACTGAAGCTTTCTTT. Residues: CASSYSSGYAGTGRDTEAFF.

This clonotype was picked up a small number of times. The chain uses TRBV5-1 and TRBJ2-5; no clear D. Trimming removed 2 bases from V and 5 bases from J, with 19 bases in between. CDR3 length: 16 residues. Germline V gene sequence: CDR1 SGHRS, CDR2 YFSETQ. The CDR3, as DNA: TGCGCCAGCAGCTTTGGGTTGCAGCAAGGGTTTGAGACCCAGTACTTC. Encoded protein: CASSFGLQQGFETQYF.